What follows is one TCR beta chain and its context. Its specificity is not known. This specimen comes from a study of response to subunit inactivated influenza vaccine. TCRdb redid the calling of the RT-PCR reads with MiXCR, one entry per CDR3 protein. The repertoire holds approximately 730,000 distinct CDR3 sequences, with approximately 13% as singletons. Study observations and caveats: The study's authors posited that every seasonal influenza vaccination enlists few new T cells.

V lost 3 bases and J lost 0, with 12 bases in between. CDR1 and CDR2 (germline): SGHVS, FNYEAQ. This CDR3 has 15 residues. The chain employs TRBV7-6 and TRBJ2-7; D remains ambiguous. The TCR was taken from a man aged 45-60 years who received an inactivated influenza vaccine. Sequences were derived from PBMCs from blood, sampled 14 days before vaccination. CDR3 loop: CASSLETKASYEQYF. The CDR3 nucleotides read TGTGCCAGCAGCTTGGAAACGAAGGCCTCCTACGAGCAGTACTTC.